This TCR beta chain is from a study of CD8+ T cells in alopecia areata. The wider study: The protocol delivered tofacitinib for 6 to 18 months, then withdrew it for 6 months.

RNA was extracted and reverse transcribed into cDNA as the sequencing template. Produced via immunoSEQ multiplex PCR; TCRdb's table is partial and in-frame only. The table has about 180,000 clones, about half seen once. As for this clone: Antigen specificity is unknown.

Overall study findings and caveats: Administration of tofacitinib significantly diminished scalp clonality and expanded CD8+ clones within the top 100. Uncertainty remains about how baseline CD8+ expansion links to response, with one nonresponder.

Germline-derived CDR1 and CDR2 are SGHNT and YYREEE (reference sequence). J gave up 7 bases and V 0 bases, and 2 bases lay outside the gene matches. This CDR3 is 14 amino acids long. Treatment noted: oral pan-JAK inhibitor, 5-10 mg twice daily. Cell sorting was applied to PBMCs, and CD4+ and CD8+ T cells were collected. The chain links TRBV5-4 to TRBJ2-1; 9 bases line up with TRBD2. Sequencing was performed on CD8+ T cells sorted from blood, taken at week 52, from a patient treated with tofacitinib. The TCR comes from a human donor with alopecia areata. The DNA for the CDR3 is TGTGCCAGCAGCTTGGGCGGGGGGGCGAATGAGCAGTTCTTC. Translation: CASSLGGGANEQFF.